The rows below give T cell receptor beta chains drawn from one sample of a study of shared clonotypes between healthy human individuals. Libraries were prepared by immunoSEQ multiplex PCR; TCRdb keeps only in-frame clonotypes and omits some of them. The sample holds around 2,100,000 clones, around 96% seen once. Sequenced input: naive CD8+ T cells sorted from blood. These receptor sequences come from a man between 18 and 29 years old in good health. Each CDR3 is given with its conserved first and last residue. A D gene is named only where the DNA matches it firmly. Clone size, where shown, is once, few, many, or a class for clones that have expanded.

clone size: NA; D gene: NA; V gene: TRBV13; J gene: TRBJ2-1; CDR3 protein: CASSAGGSYYYNEQFF; CDR3 DNA: TGTGCCAGCAGCGCTGGAGGGAGCTACTACTACAATGAGCAGTTCTTC
clone size: NA; D gene: TRBD1; V gene: TRBV2; J gene: TRBJ2-7; CDR3 protein: CASSPGQGSTEQYF; CDR3 DNA: TGTGCCAGCAGCCCCGGACAGGGTTCGACCGAGCAGTACTTC
clone size: NA; D gene: TRBD1; V gene: TRBV18; J gene: TRBJ2-7; CDR3 protein: CASSPMDRDYEQYF; CDR3 DNA: TGTGCCAGCTCACCAATGGACAGGGACTACGAGCAGTACTTC
clone size: NA; D gene: NA; V gene: TRBV27; J gene: TRBJ1-2; CDR3 protein: CASSPSNSWDYGYTF; CDR3 DNA: TGTGCCAGCAGCCCCTCTAACTCGTGGGACTATGGCTACACCTTC
clone size: NA; D gene: NA; V gene: TRBV15; J gene: TRBJ2-2; CDR3 protein: CATSREDGGTGELFF; CDR3 DNA: TGTGCCACCAGCAGAGAGGACGGAGGCACCGGGGAGCTGTTTTTT
clone size: NA; D gene: TRBD2; V gene: TRBV6-1; J gene: TRBJ2-1; CDR3 protein: CASRGLAGGPNEQFF; CDR3 DNA: TGTGCCAGCAGGGGACTAGCGGGGGGGCCCAATGAGCAGTTCTTC
clone size: NA; D gene: NA; V gene: TRBV30; J gene: TRBJ2-7; CDR3 protein: CAWSVSGAYEQYF; CDR3 DNA: TGTGCCTGGTCCGTTTCTGGGGCTTACGAGCAGTACTTC
clone size: NA; D gene: NA; V gene: TRBV7-9; J gene: TRBJ2-1; CDR3 protein: CASSLVPGISYNEQFF; CDR3 DNA: TGTGCCAGCAGCTTAGTGCCCGGGATCTCATACAATGAGCAGTTCTTC
clone size: NA; D gene: NA; V gene: TRBV27; J gene: TRBJ1-5; CDR3 protein: CASRGGMSNQPQHF; CDR3 DNA: TGTGCCAGCAGAGGCGGGATGAGCAATCAGCCCCAGCATTTT
clone size: once; D gene: NA; V gene: TRBV29-1; J gene: TRBJ2-7; CDR3 protein: CSVVYQREQYF; CDR3 DNA: TGCAGCGTTGTATACCAGAGGGAGCAGTACTTC
clone size: NA; D gene: NA; V gene: TRBV27; J gene: TRBJ1-2; CDR3 protein: CASSLRAGIGYTF; CDR3 DNA: TGTGCCAGCAGTTTACGGGCTGGGATTGGCTACACCTTC
clone size: once; D gene: TRBD1; V gene: TRBV6-1; J gene: TRBJ2-7; CDR3 protein: CATRTGSSYEQYF; CDR3 DNA: TGTGCCACAAGGACAGGCAGCTCCTACGAGCAGTACTTC
clone size: NA; D gene: TRBD2; V gene: TRBV7-9; J gene: TRBJ2-7; CDR3 protein: CASSLTGGALAGQRNEQYF; CDR3 DNA: TGTGCCAGCAGCTTAACCGGCGGGGCGCTAGCGGGACAGAGGAACGAGCAGTACTTC
clone size: NA; D gene: TRBD2; V gene: TRBV7-8; J gene: TRBJ2-7; CDR3 protein: CASSPGLAGNEQYF; CDR3 DNA: TGTGCCAGCAGCCCGGGACTAGCGGGGAACGAGCAGTACTTC
clone size: NA; D gene: TRBD2; V gene: TRBV4-3; J gene: TRBJ2-5; CDR3 protein: CASSQEVAGAEEETQYF; CDR3 DNA: TGCGCCAGCAGCCAAGAAGTAGCGGGAGCTGAAGAAGAGACCCAGTACTTC
clone size: NA; D gene: TRBD1; V gene: TRBV7-9; J gene: TRBJ1-2; CDR3 protein: CASSSNRGTMLANYGYTF; CDR3 DNA: TGTGCCAGCAGCTCCAACAGGGGAACGATGTTAGCTAACTATGGCTACACCTTC
clone size: NA; D gene: NA; V gene: TRBV27; J gene: TRBJ1-2; CDR3 protein: CASSPDRVSNYGYTF; CDR3 DNA: TGTGCCAGCAGTCCCGACCGGGTTTCTAACTATGGCTACACCTTC
clone size: NA; D gene: NA; V gene: TRBV4-1; J gene: TRBJ2-7; CDR3 protein: CASSQGHGQADYEQYF; CDR3 DNA: TGCGCCAGCAGCCAGGGCCATGGCCAGGCGGACTACGAGCAGTACTTC
clone size: NA; D gene: NA; V gene: TRBV11-2; J gene: TRBJ1-6; CDR3 protein: CASSDMGAESPLHF; CDR3 DNA: TGTGCCAGCAGCGACATGGGGGCGGAATCACCCCTCCACTTT
clone size: few; D gene: NA; V gene: TRBV5-6; J gene: TRBJ2-7; CDR3 protein: CASSLATSYEQYF; CDR3 DNA: TGTGCCAGCAGCTTGGCCACTTCCTACGAGCAGTACTTC
clone size: NA; D gene: TRBD1; V gene: TRBV27; J gene: TRBJ2-1; CDR3 protein: CASSQLQGAYKTDEQFF; CDR3 DNA: TGTGCCAGCAGTCAACTCCAGGGGGCGTACAAGACAGATGAGCAGTTCTTC
clone size: NA; D gene: NA; V gene: TRBV28; J gene: TRBJ2-7; CDR3 protein: CASSLYFDEQYF; CDR3 DNA: TGTGCCAGCAGTTTATATTTCGACGAGCAGTACTTC
clone size: once; D gene: TRBD2; V gene: TRBV4-1; J gene: TRBJ2-1; CDR3 protein: CASSHLAGAANEQFF; CDR3 DNA: TGCGCCAGCAGCCATCTAGCGGGGGCAGCCAATGAGCAGTTCTTC
clone size: NA; D gene: TRBD2; V gene: TRBV27; J gene: TRBJ2-1; CDR3 protein: CASSFSAGEAGDEQFF; CDR3 DNA: TGTGCCAGCAGTTTTTCAGCGGGAGAGGCAGGGGATGAGCAGTTCTTC
clone size: once; D gene: TRBD1; V gene: TRBV4-1; J gene: TRBJ2-3; CDR3 protein: CASSQEQGQASDTQYF; CDR3 DNA: TGCGCCAGCAGCCAAGAGCAGGGACAGGCTTCAGATACGCAGTATTTT
clone size: few; D gene: NA; V gene: TRBV6-5; J gene: TRBJ1-1; CDR3 protein: CASSYSMGLEAFF; CDR3 DNA: TGTGCCAGCAGTTACTCGATGGGCCTTGAAGCTTTCTTT
clone size: NA; D gene: NA; V gene: TRBV6-5; J gene: TRBJ2-5; CDR3 protein: CASITQYF; CDR3 DNA: TGTGCCAGCATCACCCAGTACTTC
clone size: NA; D gene: NA; V gene: TRBV20-1; J gene: TRBJ2-1; CDR3 protein: CSATYNEQFF; CDR3 DNA: TGCAGTGCTACTTACAATGAGCAGTTCTTC
clone size: NA; D gene: NA; V gene: TRBV19; J gene: TRBJ1-1; CDR3 protein: CASSNSLNTEAFF; CDR3 DNA: TGTGCCAGTAGTAATTCATTGAACACTGAAGCTTTCTTT
clone size: NA; D gene: NA; V gene: TRBV6-5; J gene: TRBJ2-3; CDR3 protein: CASRMTSLGTDTQYF; CDR3 DNA: TGTGCCAGCAGAATGACTAGTTTGGGCACAGATACGCAGTATTTT
clone size: NA; D gene: NA; V gene: TRBV11-3; J gene: TRBJ2-1; CDR3 protein: CASSLGGFEQFF; CDR3 DNA: TGTGCCAGCAGCTTAGGAGGGTTTGAGCAGTTCTTC
clone size: once; D gene: NA; V gene: TRBV7-6; J gene: TRBJ1-1; CDR3 protein: CASSLEIEVNTEAFF; CDR3 DNA: TGTGCCAGCAGCTTAGAGATAGAGGTGAACACTGAAGCTTTCTTT
clone size: NA; D gene: NA; V gene: TRBV21-1; J gene: TRBJ1-5; CDR3 protein: CASSKDLQVGNQPQHF; CDR3 DNA: TGTGCCAGCAGCAAAGATTTACAGGTAGGCAATCAGCCCCAGCATTTT
clone size: NA; D gene: NA; V gene: TRBV2; J gene: TRBJ2-3; CDR3 protein: CASSEVLATSTDTQYF; CDR3 DNA: TGTGCCAGCAGTGAAGTTTTAGCGACTAGCACAGATACGCAGTATTTT
clone size: NA; D gene: NA; V gene: TRBV9; J gene: TRBJ2-5; CDR3 protein: CASSPKGVQETQYF; CDR3 DNA: TGTGCCAGCAGCCCCAAGGGAGTGCAAGAGACCCAGTACTTC
clone size: NA; D gene: TRBD2; V gene: TRBV5-1; J gene: TRBJ2-1; CDR3 protein: CASSLASGGSFNEQFF; CDR3 DNA: TGCGCCAGCAGCTTGGCGAGCGGGGGCAGCTTCAATGAGCAGTTCTTC
clone size: NA; D gene: NA; V gene: TRBV12-2; J gene: TRBJ1-1; CDR3 protein: CASRLAGAGGGTEAFF; CDR3 DNA: TGTGCAAGTCGCTTAGCGGGGGCAGGGGGTGGCACTGAAGCTTTCTTT
clone size: NA; D gene: NA; V gene: TRBV27; J gene: TRBJ1-5; CDR3 protein: CASSLWENQPQHF; CDR3 DNA: TGTGCCAGCAGTTTATGGGAGAATCAGCCCCAGCATTTT
clone size: NA; D gene: TRBD2; V gene: TRBV2; J gene: TRBJ2-2; CDR3 protein: CASRLAGEGTGELFF; CDR3 DNA: TGTGCCAGCAGATTAGCGGGAGAGGGCACCGGGGAGCTGTTTTTT
clone size: NA; D gene: NA; V gene: TRBV7-8; J gene: TRBJ1-2; CDR3 protein: CASSSLDRIYGYTF; CDR3 DNA: TGTGCCAGCAGCTCACTCGACAGAATCTATGGCTACACCTTC
clone size: NA; D gene: NA; V gene: TRBV14; J gene: TRBJ1-2; CDR3 protein: CASSSPQGVIGGYTF; CDR3 DNA: TGTGCCAGCAGCTCCCCACAGGGAGTAATTGGTGGCTACACCTTC
clone size: few; D gene: NA; V gene: TRBV2; J gene: TRBJ1-1; CDR3 protein: CASSEAHRRNQAFF; CDR3 DNA: TGTGCCAGCAGTGAAGCGCACAGGCGGAATCAAGCTTTCTTT